This T cell receptor beta chain emerged from a study of cytomegalovirus exposure and HLA in healthy donors. This PCR relied on a set of 60 Vbeta primers and 13 Jbeta primers. The table came from immunoSEQ multiplex PCR; TCRdb's copy has only in-frame clones and leaves some out. The table records about 180,000 clones, more than 60% of them present only once. This CDR3 is 15 amino acids long. The ends were cut back, 6 bases at V and 7 bases at J, with 16 bases in the middle. Germline V gene sequence: CDR1 MNHEY, CDR2 SMNVEV (reference sequence). The TCR was taken from a woman aged 55-75 years in good health and CMV-seropositive. The sample comprised PBMCs. V is TRBV27 and J is TRBJ1-6; D perhaps matches TRBD1 (5 bases). The CDR3 DNA reads as TGTGCCAGCAGCTGGGACTCTTATCGAAATTCACCCCTCCACTTT. It translates to CASSWDSYRNSPLHF.